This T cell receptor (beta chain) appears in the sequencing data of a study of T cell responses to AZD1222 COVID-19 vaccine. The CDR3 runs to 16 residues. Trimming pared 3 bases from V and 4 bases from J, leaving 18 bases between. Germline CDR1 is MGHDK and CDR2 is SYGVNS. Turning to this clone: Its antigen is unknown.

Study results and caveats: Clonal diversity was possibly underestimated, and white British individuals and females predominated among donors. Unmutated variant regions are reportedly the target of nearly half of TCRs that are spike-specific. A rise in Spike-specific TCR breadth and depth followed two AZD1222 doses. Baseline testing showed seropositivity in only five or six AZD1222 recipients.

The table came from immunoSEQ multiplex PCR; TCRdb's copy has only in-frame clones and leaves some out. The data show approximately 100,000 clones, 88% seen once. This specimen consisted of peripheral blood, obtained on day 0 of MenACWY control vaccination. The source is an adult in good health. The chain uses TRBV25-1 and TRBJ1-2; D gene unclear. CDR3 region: CASSDQMTKKSYGYTF. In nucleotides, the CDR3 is TGTGCCAGCAGTGACCAGATGACAAAGAAGTCCTATGGCTACACCTTC.